This T cell receptor beta chain was retrieved from a study of immune evolution from preneoplasia to lung adenocarcinoma. The table came from immunoSEQ multiplex PCR; TCRdb's copy has only in-frame clones and leaves some out. The sample records 6,000 to 10,000 clones, roughly 78% being singletons. H&E slides confirmed each diagnosis, reviewed by two pathologists independently. The V gene lost 4 bases and the J gene lost 1 base, with 16 bases spanning the gap. This CDR3 is 16 amino acids long. Germline CDR1 and CDR2: SGHRS and YFSETQ. Whole-study results and caveats: Normal lung had highest clonality; later lesions appeared denser, more diverse. Normal lung had the highest top T cell clone frequencies.

With respect to this clone: Its antigen remains unidentified.

This sequence joins TRBV5-1 and TRBJ2-3, with TRBD2 as a possible D gene (6 bases). The material sequenced was FFPE adjacent normal lung tissue. The TCR sequence derives from a person between 70 and 80 years old with lung adenocarcinoma. The CDR3 protein is CASSPDSWEGTDTQYF. DNA for the CDR3: TGCGCCAGCAGCCCGGACTCTTGGGAGGGCACAGATACGCAGTATTTT. Filled out from reference TRBV5-1 and TRBJ2-3, the complete variable domain reads KAGVTQTPRYLIKTRGQQVTLSCSPISGHRSVSWYQQTPGQGLQFLFEYFSETQRNKGNFPGRFSGRQFSNSRSEMNVSTLELGDSALYLCASSPDSWEGTDTQYFGPGTRLTVL.